The 15 T cell receptor beta chains listed next were all sequenced from one sample in a study of Ad26.COV2.S vaccination and SARS-CoV-2 variants (dated by TCRdb to the early 2020s). The time point label on this specimen signifies: individuals recovered from natural SARS-CoV-2 infection. Receptor libraries were prepared by the immunoSEQ multiplex PCR assay. TCRdb limited this immuneACCESS table to in-frame rearrangements with V and J called. A share of clones is missing; checked studies link under half to unresolved V genes, and the rest is unexplained. The sample records about 140,000 clones, 80% to 90% of which are singletons. 5% of the sample is in the top ten clones. The sample consisted of peripheral blood, taken after recovery from COVID-19. Receptors originate from a human donor who had recovered from COVID-19.

Of note for this clone: The sample holds other DNA sequences that translate to the same CDR3. The chain is built from TRBV6-4 and TRBJ1-4; TRBD1 might be the D (6 bases). The germline CDR1 and CDR2 sequences are MRHNA and SNTAGT. The CDR3 length is 16 residues. The V gene lost 7 bases and the J gene lost 3 bases, with 18 bases spanning the gap. The DNA of the CDR3 is TGTGCCAGCATGACCCCCCCGCCAGGGGCTAATGAAAAACTGTTTTTT. This encodes CASMTPPPGANEKLFF.

This clone was found once. The rearrangement joins TRBV29-1 to TRBJ2-7; D may be TRBD1 (5 bases). CDR1 and CDR2 (germline): SQVTM, ANQGSEA. CDR3 length equals 12 residues. The V end lost 5 bases, the J end lost 1 base, and 9 bases lay between the germline ends. The chain's CDR3 is CSVLDSSYEQYF. In DNA form, the CDR3 reads TGCAGCGTTCTTGACAGTTCCTACGAGCAGTACTTC.

The V gene is TRBV28, the J gene TRBJ2-4; possibly TRBD1 for D (5 bases). The CDR3 has 15 residues. Germline assignment: CDR1 MDHEN and CDR2 SYDVKM. Trimming cost V 5 bases and J 0 bases, with 11 bases left between them. DNA of the CDR3: TGTGCCAGCAGTATGGGGCCGTTAGCCAAAAACATTCAGTACTTC. Protein product: CASSMGPLAKNIQYF. Complete variable domain (other parts from reference TRBV28 and TRBJ2-4): DVKVTQSSRYLVKRTGEKVFLECVQDMDHENMFWYRQDPGLGLRLIYFSYDVKMKEKGDIPEGYSVSREKKERFSLILESASTNQTSMYLCASSMGPLAKNIQYFGAGTRLSVL.

The chain links TRBV21-1 to TRBJ2-2; the DNA was not used to check the table's D call, TRBD2. TRBV21-1 is a documented pseudogene. The CDR3 consists of 15 residues. For the CDR3, the DNA is TGTGCCAGCAGCAGCGGACTAGCGGGGGGAAGTCTGCTGTTTTTT. This sequence encodes CASSSGLAGGSLLFF.

V gene TRBV5-1 combines with J gene TRBJ1-2; D unresolved. Germline V gene data show CDR1 as SGHRS and CDR2 as YFSETQ. CDR3 length: 13 residues. Deletions cut 4 bases from V and 3 bases from J, with 10 bases between. The CDR3 DNA reads as TGCGCCAGCAGCCAAGACGGCGACTATGGCTACACCTTC. This gives the protein CASSQDGDYGYTF.

DNA for the CDR3: TGTGCCAGCAGCCTACTGCGCGGGGGCTGGAACGAGCAGTACTTC. Protein sequence: CASSLLRGGWNEQYF. The chain links TRBV6-2 or TRBV6-3 to TRBJ2-7; a possible D gene is TRBD2 (7 bases). Germline loops: CDR1 MNHEY, CDR2 SVGEGT. V was clipped by 6 bases and J by 5 bases, with 20 bases between them. This CDR3 contains 15 residues.

The chain has TRBV6-5 and TRBJ2-7, with 7 bases fitting TRBD1. This CDR3 comprises 13 residues. Trimming removed 8 bases from V and 0 bases from J; junction bases left unmatched: 4. Germline CDR1 reads MNHEY; CDR2 reads SVGAGI. CDR3 coding DNA: TGTGCCAGCGAGGGGGCGGGCTCCTACGAGCAGTACTTC. Protein product: CASEGAGSYEQYF.

This clone has more than one count but fewer than ten. The chain uses TRBV19 and TRBJ1-1; no reliable D call. The CDR3 is 11 amino acids. The V gene lost 10 bases and the J gene lost 1 base, with 7 bases spanning the gap. Looked up from germline, CDR1 is LNHDA and CDR2 is SQIVND (reference sequence). The CDR3 bases are TGTGCCACCTTACAGAACACTGAAGCTTTCTTT. Translation gives CATLQNTEAFF.

The chain uses TRBV5-1 and TRBJ1-6, with TRBD1 matching 8 bases. Germline V CDR1 and CDR2: SGHRS, YFSETQ. V shed 0 bases, J shed 4 bases, and the junction held 3 bases outside the gene matches. The CDR3 is 16 residues long. The CDR3 bases are TGCGCCAGCAGCTTGGCAGGGGACAGGTATAATTCACCCCTCCACTTT. It encodes CASSLAGDRYNSPLHF.

Here the CDR3 reads CASSQQRDGYTF. Written as DNA, the CDR3 is TGTGCCAGCTCGCAACAGAGGGATGGCTACACCTTC. The gene calls are TRBV18 and TRBJ1-2; D ambiguous. The V and J ends lost 6 bases and 6 bases respectively, with 11 bases between them. From germline, CDR1 is KGHSH and CDR2 LQKENI. This CDR3 comprises 12 residues. The whole variable domain, remainder taken from reference TRBV18 and TRBJ1-2, is NAGVMQNPRHLVRRRGQEARLRCSPMKGHSHVYWYRQLPEEGLKFMVYLQKENIIDESGMPKERFSAEFPKEGPSILRIQQVVRGDSAAYFCASSQQRDGYTFGSGTRLTVV.

V usage is TRBV7-9 and J usage is TRBJ2-2; 13 bases line up with TRBD2. Looked up from germline, CDR1 is SEHNR and CDR2 is FQNEAQ (reference sequence). V gave up 4 bases and J gave up 3 bases; unmatched junction bases: 2. CDR3 length: 16 residues. CDR3 bases: TGTGCCAGCAGCTCAGGACTAGCGGGGGACACCGGGGAGCTGTTTTTT. This gives the protein CASSSGLAGDTGELFF.

V and J are TRBV27 and TRBJ1-6, with D hard to call. The CDR3 is 13 residues long. The V gene's germline CDR1 is MNHEY and CDR2 SMNVEV (reference sequence). The V and J ends lost 2 bases and 10 bases respectively, with 9 bases between them. The CDR3 loop reads CASSLVVKSPLHF. The CDR3 nucleotides read TGTGCCAGCAGTTTAGTAGTGAAGTCACCCCTCCACTTT.

The chain is built from TRBV28 and TRBJ2-1, with a possible D match to TRBD2 (6 bases). Deletions cut 3 bases from V and 0 bases from J, with 12 bases between. CDR3 length: 16 residues. CDR1 is MDHEN, CDR2 SYDVKM, per germline. The CDR3 region has the DNA TGTGCCAGCAGTTTGATAGCGGATAGCTCCTACAATGAGCAGTTCTTC. Its translation is CASSLIADSSYNEQFF.

The table lists this clone with a count of one. The rearrangement joins TRBV24-1 to TRBJ2-3; no definite D call. Trimming took off 3 bases at V and 7 bases at J, with 19 bases between the two ends. Looked up from germline, CDR1 is KGHDR and CDR2 is SFDVKD. The CDR3 is made up of 16 amino acids. The CDR3, as DNA: TGTGCCACCAGTGATGTGGACCCCCGGGCCACTTATACGCAGTATTTT. Translation: CATSDVDPRATYTQYF.

This rearrangement joins TRBV11-2 to TRBJ1-3; no clear D. This CDR3 is 14 amino acids long. Germline-derived CDR1 and CDR2 are SGHAT and FQNNGV. Trimming pared 0 bases from V and 0 bases from J, leaving 3 bases between. The CDR3 here is CASSLDFSGNTIYF. The CDR3 DNA reads as TGTGCCAGCAGCTTAGACTTCTCTGGAAACACCATATATTTT.